The next 29 T cell receptor beta chains were all read from a single sample in a study of blood T cell repertoires in COVID-19 (dated by TCRdb to 2020 to 2022). Receptors were amplified or captured by the immunoSEQ multiplex PCR assay. TCRdb carries this immuneACCESS record with in-frame sequences only. Its versions omit some clonotypes, under half of them owing to an unresolved V gene in the studies checked, with the rest unexplained. The sample table shows roughly 250,000 clones, and roughly 88% are seen once. Of the sample, approximately 2.4% is held by the ten largest clones. The specimen was PBMCs or T cells enriched from blood (not recorded which). These receptors came from a woman in her thirties or forties with acute COVID-19.

The chain links TRBV27 to TRBJ1-1, with D maybe TRBD1 (6 bases). V lost 0 bases and J 4 bases, leaving 12 bases between the germline ends. CDR1 MNHEY and CDR2 SMNVEV come from the germline V gene (reference sequence). The CDR3 is 15 amino acids. CDR3 protein: CASSLSAWGPTEAFF. Written as DNA, the CDR3 is TGTGCCAGCAGTTTATCGGCGTGGGGGCCCACTGAAGCTTTCTTT.

This sequence joins TRBV4-1 and TRBJ2-2; tentatively, D is TRBD1 (6 bases). Germline CDR1 reads MGHRA; CDR2 reads YSYEKL. There are 14 residues in the CDR3. Trimming cost V 4 bases and J 4 bases, with 10 bases left between them. In nucleotides, the CDR3 is TGCGCCAGCAGCCTTAACAGGGCCACCGGGGAGCTGTTTTTT. Translation gives CASSLNRATGELFF.

Only one count was recorded for this clone. This chain joins TRBV28 and TRBJ1-6; 7 bases line up with TRBD1. The CDR3 loop spans 12 amino acids. V dropped 7 bases and J dropped 11; count of bases not matched to a gene: 5. Germline values: CDR1 MDHEN, CDR2 SYDVKM. The CDR3 DNA sequence: TGTGCCAGCACGTTCAGGGGGACACCCCTCCACTTT. Its protein is CASTFRGTPLHF.

This rearrangement joins TRBV4-1 to TRBJ1-4, with no clear D. V shed 4 bases and J shed 8 bases, with 17 bases lying between them. CDR1 and CDR2 from the germline V gene are MGHRA and YSYEKL. There are 15 residues in the CDR3. Here the CDR3 reads CASSPSPTTKEKLFF. CDR3 in DNA: TGCGCCAGCAGCCCCTCCCCGACTACGAAGGAAAAACTGTTTTTT.

The chain links TRBV19 to TRBJ2-1; no clear D gene. CDR1 and CDR2 (germline): LNHDA, SQIVND (reference sequence). The CDR3 loop spans 14 amino acids. The V end was cut by 5 bases, the J end by 4 bases, with 12 bases between. CDR3 DNA sequence: TGTGCCAGTAGTTCCCTGACTTTATACAATGAGCAGTTCTTC. Translating gives CASSSLTLYNEQFF.

The chain combines TRBV19 with TRBJ2-7; 11 positions agree with TRBD2. The CDR3 runs to 16 residues. CDR1 and CDR2 from the germline V gene are LNHDA and SQIVND (reference sequence). Trimming at V came to 3 bases and at J to 2 bases, leaving 6 bases not matched to a gene. CDR3 sequence reads: CASSMWLAGGTYEQYF. CDR3 DNA sequence: TGTGCCAGTAGTATGTGGCTAGCGGGAGGTACCTACGAGCAGTACTTC.

The rearrangement links TRBV25-1 to TRBJ1-4, with D unresolved. This CDR3 has 13 amino acids. CDR1 is MGHDK and CDR2 is SYGVNS in the germline V gene. The V end lost 2 bases, the J end lost 5 bases, and 6 bases lay between the germline ends. CDR3 bases: TGTGCCAGCAGTGAAGGTCTAAATGAAAAACTGTTTTTT. Translating it yields CASSEGLNEKLFF.

This chain joins TRBV27 and TRBJ2-7, with a weak D call TRBD1 (5 bases). Germline V CDR1 and CDR2: MNHEY, SMNVEV (reference sequence). Trimming took 2 bases from V and 0 from J, leaving 14 bases between them. This CDR3 is 16 amino acids long. CDR3 protein: CASSLGAAGSSYEQYF. Written as DNA, the CDR3 is TGTGCCAGCAGTTTAGGGGCTGCTGGCAGCTCCTACGAGCAGTACTTC.

This rearrangement joins TRBV7-9 to TRBJ1-2, with 10 bases aligning to TRBD1. Unmatched junction bases numbered 4, after V lost 3 bases and J lost 6 bases. The CDR3 has 14 amino acids. Germline CDR1 and CDR2: SEHNR and FQNEAQ (reference sequence). This CDR3 reads CASSFGTGVNGYTF. The CDR3 DNA reads as TGTGCCAGCAGCTTCGGGACAGGGGTGAATGGCTACACCTTC.

This CDR3 is CASSQRLAGANTGELFF. The CDR3 coding sequence is TGTGCCAGCAGCCAGCGGCTAGCGGGGGCGAACACCGGGGAGCTGTTTTTT. This chain connects TRBV3-1 (or the pseudogene TRBV3-2) to TRBJ2-2; 10 bases align to TRBD2. Germline-derived CDR1 and CDR2 are LGHDT and YNNKEL (reference sequence). With V trimmed by 3 bases and J by 0 bases, 4 bases remained unmatched. The CDR3 is 17 amino acids.

CDR3 in DNA: TGTGCCAGCAGCTCTAGACCAGGGTTCGAGCAGTACTTC. Translated: CASSSRPGFEQYF. The V and J genes are TRBV7-2 and TRBJ2-7; tentatively, D is TRBD1 (5 bases). V was shortened by 4 bases and J by 6 bases, with 13 bases between the two germline ends. CDR1 is SGHTA, CDR2 FQGNSA, per germline. The CDR3 covers 13 residues.

The gene calls are TRBV19 and TRBJ2-3; tentative D call: TRBD2 (5 bases). The germline V and J ends were trimmed by 9 bases and 4 bases, with 20 bases remaining between them. CDR1 LNHDA and CDR2 SQIVND come from the germline V gene (reference sequence). The length of the CDR3 is 15 residues. This CDR3 reads CASRRLGGFADTQYF. In DNA form, the CDR3 reads TGTGCCAGCCGTCGACTTGGAGGTTTCGCAGATACGCAGTATTTT.

The chain uses TRBV11-2 and TRBJ1-1, with 7 bases lining up with TRBD1. The trim removed 6 bases at V and 11 bases at J, leaving 12 bases unmatched. This CDR3 comprises 13 residues. Per germline, CDR1 SGHAT and CDR2 FQNNGV. In DNA, the CDR3 is TGTGCCAGCAGTTATCGACAGGGAGAGCGGGCTTTCTTT. Its translation is CASSYRQGERAFF.

This clone appeared once. The chain is built from TRBV10-1 and TRBJ2-5; D ambiguous. The CDR3 sequence is 11 residues long. CDR1 and CDR2 from the germline V gene are WNHNN and SYGVQD (reference sequence). Trimming pared 6 bases from V and 8 bases from J, leaving 10 bases between. The CDR3 region is CASRPRFTQYF. DNA of the CDR3: TGCGCCAGCAGACCTAGGTTCACCCAGTACTTC.

The V and J genes are TRBV2 and TRBJ1-2; TRBD1 is a possible D gene (5 bases). This CDR3 spans 13 amino acids. With 3 bases removed from V and 8 bases from J, the gap between germline ends came to 13 bases. The germline CDR1 and CDR2 sequences are SNHLY and FYNNEI. DNA for the CDR3: TGTGCCAGCAGTGATGTCAGGGAGGTCGGCTACACCTTC. Amino acids: CASSDVREVGYTF.

The chain couples TRBV14 to TRBJ2-7; TRBD2 matches at 11 bases. The CDR3 totals 15 residues. V shed 6 bases and J 6 bases; nucleotides not matched to a gene: 10. Germline CDR1 is SGHDN and CDR2 is FVKESK. The CDR3 region is CASRTSGSGPTEQYF. CDR3 DNA sequence: TGTGCCAGCAGAACTAGCGGGAGTGGACCTACCGAGCAGTACTTC.

This chain joins TRBV4-1 and TRBJ2-2; 12 bases are a match to TRBD1. The germline gives CDR1 MGHRA, CDR2 YSYEKL. The CDR3 length is 16 residues. V was clipped by 4 bases and J by 4 bases; unmatched bases: 4. The CDR3 DNA follows: TGCGCCAGCAGCCGGGACAGGGGGCGAGGCACCGGGGAGCTGTTTTTT. It specifies CASSRDRGRGTGELFF.

CDR3 sequence (DNA): TGCGCCAGCAGCCAGCTATCGACAGGAAAGAACACTGAAGCTTTCTTT. It codes for CASSQLSTGKNTEAFF. The rearrangement uses TRBV4-1 and TRBJ1-1; TRBD1 might be the D (6 bases). CDR3 size: 16 residues. V lost 3 bases and J lost 1, with 15 bases in between. Germline CDR1 MGHRA, CDR2 YSYEKL.

This chain connects TRBV27 to TRBJ1-2; 8 bases map to TRBD1. The CDR3 sequence is 14 residues long. With V trimmed by 3 bases and J by 7 bases, 7 bases remained unmatched. The germline V gene has CDR1 MNHEY and CDR2 SMNVEV (reference sequence). The CDR3 sequence is CASSFQGAQGGYTF. As DNA, the CDR3 is TGTGCCAGCAGTTTTCAGGGGGCGCAGGGTGGCTACACCTTC.

There are a few counts of this clone. The chain employs TRBV5-6 and TRBJ2-7; 10 bases agree with TRBD1. The junction had 2 bases not matched to a gene; V was cut back by 3 bases and J by 2 bases. Germline V gives CDR1 SGHDT, CDR2 YYEEEE. The CDR3 has 14 amino acids. The CDR3 DNA reads as TGTGCCAGCAGCTCCGGGACAGGGGCCTACGAGCAGTACTTC. This sequence encodes CASSSGTGAYEQYF.

This chain joins TRBV3-1 (or the pseudogene TRBV3-2) and TRBJ2-1, with 7 bases matching TRBD2. The V segment lost 2 bases and the J segment 15 bases; nucleotides outside the gene matches: 13. The germline CDR1 and CDR2 sequences are LGHDT and YNNKEL (reference sequence). The CDR3 totals 14 residues. This CDR3 is CASSQKGRVGGSFF. CDR3 in DNA: TGTGCCAGCAGCCAAAAAGGAAGAGTCGGGGGGTCGTTCTTC.

This clone appeared a single time. V and J are TRBV28 and TRBJ1-5; 10 positions match TRBD1. From germline, CDR1 is MDHEN and CDR2 SYDVKM. V trimming: 7 bases; J trimming: 1 base; junction bases outside the gene matches: 13. This CDR3 spans 18 amino acids. CDR3 DNA: TGTGCCAGCAAAGGCCGCGGACAGGGGGTTGGAAGCAATCAGCCCCAGCATTTT. Amino acid sequence: CASKGRGQGVGSNQPQHF.

The chain links TRBV18 to TRBJ1-3; the match to TRBD1 covers 7 bases. This CDR3 region has 18 residues. With 1 base clipped from V and 0 bases from J, the junction kept 9 bases outside the gene matches. Germline V lookup: CDR1 KGHSH, CDR2 LQKENI. In DNA, the CDR3 is TGTGCCAGCTCACCACAGGGGGCGAGGTCTGGCTCTGGAAACACCATATATTTT. It codes for CASSPQGARSGSGNTIYF. Drawing the rest from reference TRBV18 and TRBJ1-3, the complete variable domain is NAGVMQNPRHLVRRRGQEARLRCSPMKGHSHVYWYRQLPEEGLKFMVYLQKENIIDESGMPKERFSAEFPKEGPSILRIQQVVRGDSAAYFCASSPQGARSGSGNTIYFGEGSWLTVV.

This clone showed up just once. V is TRBV9 and J is TRBJ1-2; D gene uncertain. This CDR3 comprises 11 residues. V lost 0 bases to trimming and J lost 9 bases, with 6 bases between them. The germline V gene encodes CDR1 SGDLS and CDR2 YYNGEE. CDR3 nucleotides: TGTGCCAGCAGCGTAGAACAGCGCTACACCTTC. Translation gives CASSVEQRYTF.

The genes are TRBV19 and TRBJ2-1; possibly TRBD2 for D (6 bases). This CDR3 has 16 amino acids. Trimming pared 5 bases from V and 4 bases from J, leaving 18 bases between. The germline V gene encodes CDR1 LNHDA and CDR2 SQIVND (reference sequence). In nucleotides, the CDR3 is TGTGCCAGTAGTCCCTGGACGGGAGATTTTTACAATGAGCAGTTCTTC. Translated, it gives CASSPWTGDFYNEQFF.

V and J are TRBV7-2 and TRBJ1-1; a possible D gene is TRBD1 (6 bases). Looked up from germline, CDR1 is SGHTA and CDR2 is FQGNSA. V lost 5 bases and J 0 bases, leaving 10 bases between the germline ends. The CDR3 totals 14 residues. CDR3 amino acids: CASSVTGMNTEAFF. DNA for the CDR3: TGTGCCAGCAGCGTTACAGGGATGAACACTGAAGCTTTCTTT. The full variable domain, its missing parts supplied by reference TRBV7-2 and TRBJ1-1, is GAGVSQSPSNKVTEKGKDVELRCDPISGHTALYWYRQSLGQGLEFLIYFQGNSAPDKSGLPSDRFSAERTGGSVSTLTIQRTQQEDSAVYLCASSVTGMNTEAFFGQGTRLTVV.

This sequence joins TRBV7-2 and TRBJ2-1, with 12 bases fitting TRBD2. The J segment lost 5 bases and the V segment lost 2 bases, leaving 13 bases of the junction unmatched. CDR3 length equals 19 residues. The germline V gene encodes CDR1 SGHTA and CDR2 FQGNSA. CDR3 bases: TGTGCCAGCAGCTTAAGGTGGCTAGCGGGAGGGCCCTCAGACAATGAGCAGTTCTTC. The encoded protein is CASSLRWLAGGPSDNEQFF. The variable domain in full, with the rest retrieved from reference TRBV7-2 and TRBJ2-1, is GAGVSQSPSNKVTEKGKDVELRCDPISGHTALYWYRQSLGQGLEFLIYFQGNSAPDKSGLPSDRFSAERTGGSVSTLTIQRTQQEDSAVYLCASSLRWLAGGPSDNEQFFGPGTRLTVL.

The gene calls are TRBV6-6 and TRBJ2-1, with TRBD2 identical over 15 bases. Germline CDR1 MNHNY, CDR2 SVGAGI (reference sequence). This CDR3 region has 16 residues. After removal of 2 bases from V and 8 bases from J, the junction contained 4 bases not matched to a gene. CDR3 in amino acids: CASSYIGTSGGYEQFF. The DNA for the CDR3 is TGTGCCAGCAGTTACATCGGGACTAGCGGGGGGTATGAGCAGTTCTTC.

The chain uses TRBV29-1 and TRBJ2-7, with TRBD2 matching 9 bases. CDR1 is SQVTM, CDR2 ANQGSEA, per germline. V dropped 6 bases and J dropped 1; count of bases not matched to a gene: 13. The CDR3 loop spans 16 amino acids. In nucleotides, the CDR3 is TGCAGCGTAACCACCCAAACTAGCGGGCGGTCCTACGAGCAGTACTTC. This gives the protein CSVTTQTSGRSYEQYF.